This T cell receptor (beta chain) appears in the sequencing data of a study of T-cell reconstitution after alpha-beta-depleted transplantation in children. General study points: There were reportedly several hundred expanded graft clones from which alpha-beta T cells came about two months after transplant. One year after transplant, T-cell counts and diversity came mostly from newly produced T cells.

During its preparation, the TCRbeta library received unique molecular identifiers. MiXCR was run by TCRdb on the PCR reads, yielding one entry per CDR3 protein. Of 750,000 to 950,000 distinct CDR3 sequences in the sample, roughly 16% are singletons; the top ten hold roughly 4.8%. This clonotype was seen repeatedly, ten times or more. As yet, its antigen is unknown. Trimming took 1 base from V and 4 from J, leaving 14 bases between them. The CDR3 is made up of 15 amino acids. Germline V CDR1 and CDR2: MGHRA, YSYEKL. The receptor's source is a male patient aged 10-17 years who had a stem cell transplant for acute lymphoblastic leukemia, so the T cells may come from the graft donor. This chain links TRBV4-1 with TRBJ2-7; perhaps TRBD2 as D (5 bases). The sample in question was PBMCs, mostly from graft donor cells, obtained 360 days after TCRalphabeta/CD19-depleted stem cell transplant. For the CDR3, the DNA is TGCGCCAGCAGCCAAGTCCTAGCTGGGTCTTACGAGCAGTACTTC. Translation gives CASSQVLAGSYEQYF.